The 25 T cell receptor beta chains presented below share a single source sample, sequenced in a study of neurological immune-mediated disorders. TCRdb independently ran MiXCR on the 5' RACE reads; one entry per CDR3 protein. The table includes around 40,000 distinct CDR3 sequences, less than 9% detected once. Sequenced input: CD4+ T cells from blood. Source of these receptors: a man aged 50 to 60 in good health.

This clonotype was recorded many times. The chain recombines TRBV25-1 with TRBJ2-1; D unclear. The CDR3 runs to 12 residues. Looked up from germline, CDR1 is MGHDK and CDR2 is SYGVNS. With 4 bases removed from V and 4 bases from J, the gap between germline ends came to 5 bases. The CDR3 DNA reads TGTGCCAGCAGTGCAGAGTACAATGAGCAGTTCTTC. It translates to CASSAEYNEQFF.

This clonotype was counted ten times or more. The chain couples TRBV3-1 to TRBJ2-3; D is ambiguous. From germline, CDR1 is LGHDT and CDR2 YNNKEL (reference sequence). The CDR3 runs 14 residues. The ends were cut back, 0 bases at V and 5 bases at J, with 9 bases in the middle. The CDR3 sequence is CASSQDLREDTQYF. The CDR3 region has the DNA TGTGCCAGCAGCCAAGATCTTAGAGAAGATACGCAGTATTTT.

At least ten counts were recorded for this clonotype. The V and J genes are TRBV12-3 or TRBV12-4 and TRBJ1-2, with D perhaps TRBD1 (6 bases). The CDR3 loop spans 14 amino acids. V lost 3 bases to trimming and J lost 4 bases, with 12 bases between them. The CDR3 region is CASSLTRGAYGYTF. The CDR3 DNA is TGTGCCAGCAGTTTGACCCGGGGGGCCTATGGCTACACCTTC.

The table lists this clonotype with many counts. J is TRBJ1-5 and V is TRBV5-5, with 8 bases identical to TRBD1. The CDR3 totals 16 residues. Germline CDR1 reads SGHKS; CDR2 reads YYEKEE (reference sequence). With V trimmed by 4 bases and J by 1 base, 7 bases remained unmatched. Here the CDR3 reads CASSHEQGGSNQPQHF. The CDR3 nucleotides read TGTGCCAGCAGCCACGAACAGGGGGGAAGCAATCAGCCCCAGCATTTT.

This clonotype was recorded many times. The V gene is TRBV6-5, the J gene TRBJ2-7; TRBD2 aligns across 15 bases. The CDR3 sequence is 14 residues long. V was clipped by 6 bases and J by 5 bases; unmatched bases: 2. The germline V gene encodes CDR1 MNHEY and CDR2 SVGAGI. Here the CDR3 reads CASRGLAGGNEQYF. The CDR3 region has the DNA TGTGCCAGCAGGGGACTAGCGGGAGGAAACGAGCAGTACTTC.

Many counts were recorded for this clonotype. The chain recombines TRBV20-1 with TRBJ2-3, with D possibly matching TRBD2 (6 bases). V dropped 4 bases and J dropped 0 bases, with 14 bases sitting between them. CDR1 is DFQATT and CDR2 is SNEGSKA in the germline V gene (reference sequence). The CDR3 is made up of 15 amino acids. CDR3: CSATHPGRSTDTQYF. For the CDR3, the DNA is TGCAGTGCTACTCACCCCGGGAGAAGCACAGATACGCAGTATTTT.

This clonotype was seen repeatedly, ten times or more. The chain carries TRBV12-3 or TRBV12-4 and TRBJ2-2; 8 nucleotides align to TRBD2. The CDR3 covers 14 residues. V trimming: 6 bases; J trimming: 6 bases; junction bases outside the gene matches: 6. In nucleotides, the CDR3 is TGTGCCAGCAGGCGGGGGGATGCTCCCGGGGAGCTGTTTTTT. As protein: CASRRGDAPGELFF.

Ten or more counts support this clonotype. In nucleotides, the CDR3 is TGTGCCAGCAGCCCAGGAGGGATCCAAGAGACCCAGTACTTC. This encodes CASSPGGIQETQYF. The J gene is TRBJ2-5, the V gene TRBV11-2; TRBD2 is a possible D gene (6 bases). The CDR3 is 14 residues long. Germline assignment: CDR1 SGHAT and CDR2 FQNNGV. Trimming removed 5 bases at V and 1 base at J, with 11 bases between.

This clonotype showed up just a few times. The V call is TRBV5-4, the J call TRBJ2-3; no clear D. The germline gives CDR1 SGHNT, CDR2 YYREEE (reference sequence). V was shortened by 3 bases and J by 5 bases, with 7 bases between the two germline ends. The CDR3 is 12 amino acids. In DNA, the CDR3 is TGTGCCAGCAGCTACTGGGGAGATACGCAGTATTTT. Its protein product is CASSYWGDTQYF.

This clonotype has ten or more counts. V and J are TRBV27 and TRBJ2-5, with 7 nucleotides matching TRBD1. Unmatched junction bases numbered 11, after V lost 5 bases and J lost 5 bases. This CDR3 region has 15 residues. Germline values: CDR1 MNHEY, CDR2 SMNVEV (reference sequence). The CDR3 DNA reads TGTGCCAGCAGTCCAAGGGGACAGTCATCGGAGACCCAGTACTTC. Amino acids: CASSPRGQSSETQYF.

This clonotype occurred many times. V gene TRBV10-3 combines with J gene TRBJ1-1; TRBD1 matches at 10 bases. Trimming removed 5 bases from V and 7 bases from J; junction bases left unmatched: 7. Germline values: CDR1 ENHRY, CDR2 SYGVKD. The CDR3 has 14 residues. The CDR3 is CAISMTGGDGEAFF. The DNA for the CDR3 is TGTGCCATCAGTATGACAGGGGGCGATGGTGAAGCTTTCTTT.

This clonotype was counted ten times or more. The chain carries TRBV20-1 and TRBJ2-7; TRBD2 aligns across 12 bases. The CDR3 extends over 17 amino acids. Unmatched junction bases numbered 12, after V lost 0 bases and J lost 6 bases. Per germline, CDR1 DFQATT and CDR2 SNEGSKA (reference sequence). The CDR3 sequence: CSARDGGRGLAGIEQYF. The CDR3 DNA reads TGCAGTGCTAGAGATGGGGGGAGAGGACTAGCGGGAATCGAGCAGTACTTC.

This clonotype was recorded at least ten times. The chain couples TRBV15 to TRBJ2-1; TRBD2 aligns across 7 bases. J lost 1 base, V lost 2 bases, and 8 bases had no gene match. Germline CDR1 reads LNHNV; CDR2 reads YYDKDF (reference sequence). The CDR3 sequence is 17 residues long. The CDR3 nucleotides read TGTGCCACCAGCAGACCCTTTGCGGGAGATTCCTACAATGAGCAGTTCTTC. Protein sequence: CATSRPFAGDSYNEQFF.

There are many counts of this clonotype. V and J are TRBV7-6 and TRBJ2-3, with TRBD2 matching over 7 bases. Germline trimming cut 4 bases from V and 0 bases from J; bases unmatched to any gene: 4. The CDR3 extends over 15 amino acids. CDR1 is SGHVS, CDR2 FNYEAQ, per germline. As DNA, the CDR3 is TGTGCCAGCAGCTCCCTAGCGGAGAGCACAGATACGCAGTATTTT. Its translation is CASSSLAESTDTQYF. Based on the CDR3 plus reference TRBV7-6 and TRBJ2-3, the full variable domain is GAGVSQSPRYKVTKRGQDVALRCDPISGHVSLYWYRQALGQGPEFLTYFNYEAQQDKSGLPNDRFSAERPEGSISTLTIQRTEQRDSAMYRCASSSLAESTDTQYFGPGTRLTVL.

In this sample, this clonotype turned up many times. The chain uses TRBV12-3 or TRBV12-4 and TRBJ2-3; D call uncertain. V shed 2 bases and J shed 2 bases, with 11 bases lying between them. This CDR3 has 15 residues. CDR3 sequence (DNA): TGTGCCAGCAGTTTAAGGCAGGCCGACACAGATACGCAGTATTTT. Translating gives CASSLRQADTDTQYF.

At least ten counts were recorded for this clonotype. The rearrangement links TRBV5-1 to TRBJ2-7; 16 bases match TRBD2. V lost 4 bases, J lost 5 bases, and 6 bases stayed unmatched. Germline CDR1 SGHRS, CDR2 YFSETQ. The CDR3 extends over 16 amino acids. The CDR3 DNA reads TGCGCCAGCAGCGGGACTAGCGGGAGGGCCAGTAACGAGCAGTACTTC. It codes for CASSGTSGRASNEQYF.

This clonotype was picked up many times. The chain links TRBV20-1 to TRBJ2-1; 11 bases map to TRBD2. J gave up 9 bases and V 0 bases, and 7 bases lay outside the gene matches. The CDR3 length is 15 residues. Per germline, CDR1 DFQATT and CDR2 SNEGSKA (reference sequence). Written as DNA, the CDR3 is TGCAGTGCTAGAGATCATAGCGGGAGGGCCGGTGAGCAGTTCTTC. It translates to CSARDHSGRAGEQFF.

This clonotype was picked up many times. The chain combines TRBV20-1 with TRBJ2-3, with 9 bases matching TRBD2. The CDR3 has 15 residues. The trim removed 0 bases at V and 2 bases at J, leaving 3 bases unmatched. Germline CDR1 and CDR2: DFQATT and SNEGSKA (reference sequence). This CDR3 is CSARDVAGVTDTQYF. The CDR3 bases are TGCAGTGCTAGAGATGTAGCGGGAGTCACAGATACGCAGTATTTT.

This clonotype appeared many times. V and J are TRBV29-1 and TRBJ2-7; no definite D call. The CDR3 covers 11 residues. Trimming stripped 0 bases from V and 4 bases from J, with 4 bases between. Germline V gene sequence: CDR1 SQVTM, CDR2 ANQGSEA. CDR3 amino acids: CSVEDQYEQYF. The CDR3 DNA is TGCAGCGTTGAAGATCAATACGAGCAGTACTTC.

This clonotype occurred many times. V gene TRBV6-2 or TRBV6-3 combines with J gene TRBJ2-1, with 9 bases fitting TRBD1. V lost 5 bases and J lost 3; bases outside the gene matches: 5. Germline lookup yields CDR1 MNHEY and CDR2 SVGEGT. The CDR3 is made up of 15 amino acids. CDR3 amino acids: CASSRSTGGYNEQFF. The CDR3 DNA reads as TGTGCCAGCAGTCGATCGACAGGGGGCTACAATGAGCAGTTCTTC.

The table lists this clonotype with many counts. The chain is built from TRBV5-1 and TRBJ2-7, with 8 bases that match TRBD1. Trimming took 5 bases from V and 0 from J; bases not matched to a gene: 1. This CDR3 is built from 13 residues. CDR1 is SGHRS, CDR2 YFSETQ, per germline. The CDR3: CASRGTGSYEQYF. The CDR3 bases are TGCGCCAGCAGGGGGACAGGCTCCTACGAGCAGTACTTC.

This clonotype has a count of ten or more. This rearrangement joins TRBV10-3 to TRBJ2-3; 8 bases match TRBD2. CDR1 ENHRY and CDR2 SYGVKD come from the germline V gene. V was pared by 8 bases and J by 3 bases, with 4 bases of the junction left unmatched. This CDR3 region has 13 residues. In DNA form, the CDR3 reads TGTGCCATCGGGGGACTAGTTACAGATACGCAGTATTTT. Translating it yields CAIGGLVTDTQYF.

This clonotype was observed many times. V and J are TRBV20-1 and TRBJ2-6; D gene ambiguous. Germline lookup yields CDR1 DFQATT and CDR2 SNEGSKA (reference sequence). The germline V and J ends were trimmed by 6 bases and 0 bases, with 9 bases remaining between them. This CDR3 region has 14 residues. The CDR3 DNA follows: TGCAGTGCCGGCCAAACCTCTGGGGCCAACGTCCTGACTTTC. It specifies CSAGQTSGANVLTF.

In its sample, this clonotype was seen many times. The J gene is TRBJ2-1, the V gene TRBV4-1; 8 bases map to TRBD2. With V trimmed by 0 bases and J by 12 bases, 16 bases remained unmatched. The CDR3 totals 17 residues. Germline assignment: CDR1 MGHRA and CDR2 YSYEKL. This chain's CDR3 is CASSQETAGVYSLGQFF. CDR3 DNA: TGCGCCAGCAGCCAAGAAACAGCGGGAGTTTACTCCTTAGGGCAGTTCTTC.

The chain carries TRBV30 and TRBJ1-1, with D possibly being TRBD1 (5 bases). V lost 2 bases, J lost 1 base, and 11 bases lay in between. In germline, CDR1 is GTSNPN, CDR2 SVGIG (reference sequence). The CDR3 runs 14 residues. The chain's CDR3 is CAWSSWGRNTEAFF. CDR3 in DNA: TGTGCCTGGAGTAGCTGGGGGAGGAACACTGAAGCTTTCTTT.